This is a list of T cell receptor beta chains from one sample in a study of identical twins. TCRdb used MiXCR to reprocess the 5' RACE reads, holding one entry per CDR3 protein. The data show about 490,000 distinct CDR3 sequences, roughly 15% seen once. A further study also used this sample, focusing on yellow fever vaccine responses in identical twins.

The sample was CD4+ T cells sorted from blood. The receptors stem from a woman in her late teens or twenties in good health. The CDR3 runs from the conserved cysteine through the conserved F or W. The order of the fields is CDR3 protein, CDR3 DNA, D gene, J gene, clone size, V gene. D genes are given only for firm matches. Size values are once, few and many counts, or a class for expanded clones, and some rows have none.

CDR3: CAISPGSGTEAFF; DNA: TGTGCCATCAGCCCAGGGTCGGGGACTGAAGCTTTCTTT; D: .; J: TRBJ1-1; size: .; V: TRBV10-3
CDR3: CASSLGLPGTDTQYF; DNA: TGTGCCAGCAGCTTAGGGCTCCCCGGCACAGATACGCAGTATTTT; D: .; J: TRBJ2-3; size: few; V: TRBV7-9
CDR3: CSAKTRGNTDTQYF; DNA: TGCAGTGCTAAAACCCGAGGGAACACAGATACGCAGTATTTT; D: .; J: TRBJ2-3; size: .; V: TRBV20-1
CDR3: CSATEVAGPYEQYF; DNA: TGCAGTGCTACGGAAGTAGCGGGCCCCTACGAGCAGTACTTC; D: TRBD2; J: TRBJ2-7; size: .; V: TRBV20-1
CDR3: CASSTRTGGNEQFF; DNA: TGTGCCAGCAGCACCCGGACAGGTGGCAATGAGCAGTTCTTC; D: TRBD1; J: TRBJ2-1; size: .; V: TRBV11-2
CDR3: CASSPTALGNEQFF; DNA: TGTGCCAGCAGCCCTACAGCCTTGGGAAATGAGCAGTTCTTC; D: .; J: TRBJ2-1; size: few; V: TRBV7-3
CDR3: CAIMAGGTDTQYF; DNA: TGTGCCATCATGGCAGGGGGCACAGATACGCAGTATTTT; D: .; J: TRBJ2-3; size: many; V: TRBV10-3
CDR3: CSASRTRLTDTQYF; DNA: TGCAGTGCTAGCCGGACTCGCCTCACAGATACGCAGTATTTT; D: .; J: TRBJ2-3; size: few; V: TRBV20-1
CDR3: CASSRIPIQPQHF; DNA: TGTGCCAGCAGCAGGATTCCCATACAGCCCCAGCATTTT; D: .; J: TRBJ1-5; size: few; V: TRBV6-2/TRBV6-3
CDR3: CSAILGANTEAFF; DNA: TGCAGTGCAATTCTAGGGGCGAACACTGAAGCTTTCTTT; D: .; J: TRBJ1-1; size: few; V: TRBV20-1
CDR3: CASSVGGAGGPNEQFF; DNA: TGTGCCAGCAGCGTAGGGGGAGCGGGAGGTCCAAATGAGCAGTTCTTC; D: TRBD2; J: TRBJ2-1; size: few; V: TRBV9
CDR3: CASRLAGTSGYNEQFF; DNA: TGTGCCAGCAGACTAGCAGGGACTAGCGGCTACAATGAGCAGTTCTTC; D: TRBD2; J: TRBJ2-1; size: .; V: TRBV3-1
CDR3: CASSLMLTSNTEAFF; DNA: TGTGCCAGCAGCTTGATGCTGACCTCGAACACTGAAGCTTTCTTT; D: .; J: TRBJ1-1; size: many; V: TRBV5-6
CDR3: CASSFAGDGYTF; DNA: TGTGCCAGCAGCTTCGCAGGGGATGGCTACACCTTC; D: .; J: TRBJ1-2; size: few; V: TRBV11-2
CDR3: CASTFAGAGTDTQYF; DNA: TGTGCCAGTACCTTTGCGGGGGCCGGCACAGATACGCAGTATTTT; D: .; J: TRBJ2-3; size: .; V: TRBV19
CDR3: CSARDRGAGGFNEQFF; DNA: TGCAGTGCTAGAGATCGAGGAGCGGGAGGGTTCAATGAGCAGTTCTTC; D: TRBD2; J: TRBJ2-1; size: many; V: TRBV20-1
CDR3: CASSYEARRNTGELFF; DNA: TGTGCCAGCAGTTACGAGGCCCGGAGAAACACCGGGGAGCTGTTTTTT; D: .; J: TRBJ2-2; size: few; V: TRBV6-5
CDR3: CASSVGIAGGELSYEQYF; DNA: TGTGCCAGCAGCGTAGGGATAGCGGGAGGTGAACTCTCCTACGAGCAGTACTTC; D: TRBD2; J: TRBJ2-7; size: .; V: TRBV9
CDR3: CASSLIPEAFTGELFF; DNA: TGTGCCAGCAGCCTCATCCCGGAGGCCTTCACCGGGGAGCTGTTTTTT; D: .; J: TRBJ2-2; size: .; V: TRBV5-5
CDR3: CRAYQTPGQRKETQYF; DNA: TGCAGAGCCTACCAGACACCGGGACAGCGGAAGGAGACCCAGTACTTC; D: TRBD1; J: TRBJ2-5; size: .; V: TRBV20-1
CDR3: CASSLGTGVLYEQYF; DNA: TGTGCCAGCAGCTTAGGGACAGGGGTCCTATACGAGCAGTACTTC; D: TRBD1; J: TRBJ2-7; size: few; V: TRBV11-3
CDR3: CATSDPGGAPNQPQHF; DNA: TGTGCCACCAGTGATCCTGGAGGGGCCCCCAATCAGCCCCAGCATTTT; D: .; J: TRBJ1-5; size: few; V: TRBV24-1
CDR3: CASSLVGQQGETQYF; DNA: TGTGCCAGCAGCTTAGTAGGGCAGCAAGGGGAGACCCAGTACTTC; D: .; J: TRBJ2-5; size: .; V: TRBV7-9
CDR3: CASSQDSGAGTYEQYF; DNA: TGCGCCAGCAGCCAAGATTCCGGCGCGGGAACCTACGAGCAGTACTTC; D: .; J: TRBJ2-7; size: .; V: TRBV4-1
CDR3: CSARNSIAGGPRNEQFF; DNA: TGCAGTGCTAGAAATTCGATAGCGGGAGGGCCCCGAAATGAGCAGTTCTTC; D: TRBD2; J: TRBJ2-1; size: .; V: TRBV20-1
CDR3: CASRWLTGELFF; DNA: TGTGCCAGCAGATGGCTCACCGGGGAGCTGTTTTTT; D: .; J: TRBJ2-2; size: few; V: TRBV6-5
CDR3: CASSLAGQNTDTQYF; DNA: TGCGCCAGCAGCTTGGCCGGACAGAACACAGATACGCAGTATTTT; D: .; J: TRBJ2-3; size: many; V: TRBV5-1
CDR3: CASSVRDFQETQYF; DNA: TGTGCCAGCAGTGTCCGGGACTTTCAAGAGACCCAGTACTTC; D: .; J: TRBJ2-5; size: .; V: TRBV12-3/TRBV12-4
CDR3: CASILPPPLPWDRDTGELFF; DNA: TGTGCCAGCATTTTACCCCCTCCCCTCCCATGGGACAGGGACACCGGGGAGCTGTTTTTT; D: TRBD1; J: TRBJ2-2; size: .; V: TRBV6-2/TRBV6-3
CDR3: CSCRWSPGYNEQFF; DNA: TGCAGTTGCCGATGGTCTCCAGGATACAATGAGCAGTTCTTC; D: .; J: TRBJ2-1; size: few; V: TRBV20-1
CDR3: CASSQPAGATVWEQYF; DNA: TGTGCCAGCAGCCAGCCAGCAGGGGCTACGGTGTGGGAGCAGTACTTC; D: .; J: TRBJ2-7; size: .; V: TRBV3-1
CDR3: CASFPGLAGGTDTQYF; DNA: TGTGCCAGCTTCCCGGGACTAGCGGGGGGCACAGATACGCAGTATTTT; D: TRBD2; J: TRBJ2-3; size: .; V: TRBV18
CDR3: CASSSSGSGNEQYF; DNA: TGTGCCAGCAGCTCTAGCGGGAGTGGCAACGAGCAGTACTTC; D: TRBD2; J: TRBJ2-7; size: few; V: TRBV7-9
CDR3: CASSLSGTSGRINEQFF; DNA: TGTGCCAGCAGCTTATCGGGGACTAGCGGGAGGATCAATGAGCAGTTCTTC; D: TRBD2; J: TRBJ2-1; size: few; V: TRBV7-9
CDR3: CAISEFLFEKLFF; DNA: TGTGCCATCAGTGAGTTTCTGTTTGAAAAACTGTTTTTT; D: .; J: TRBJ1-4; size: few; V: TRBV10-3
CDR3: CASSHGSNTEAFF; DNA: TGTGCCAGCAGCCATGGTTCGAACACTGAAGCTTTCTTT; D: .; J: TRBJ1-1; size: few; V: TRBV3-1
CDR3: CASTDPGFRNQPQHF; DNA: TGTGCCAGCACCGACCCGGGGTTTCGCAATCAGCCCCAGCATTTT; D: .; J: TRBJ1-5; size: few; V: TRBV2
CDR3: CASGRDNYGYTF; DNA: TGTGCTAGTGGTAGGGACAACTATGGCTACACCTTC; D: .; J: TRBJ1-2; size: .; V: TRBV12-5
CDR3: CASSLEGLAGRDTQYF; DNA: TGTGCCAGCAGCTTAGAGGGCCTAGCGGGCCGAGATACGCAGTATTTT; D: TRBD2; J: TRBJ2-3; size: few; V: TRBV11-1